The next 9 T cell receptor beta chains were all read from a single sample in a study of spatial heterogeneity in lung cancer. Noted time point: sample taken at primary tumor resection. TCRdb redid the calling of the 5' RACE reads with MiXCR, one entry per CDR3 protein. The table has about 25,000 distinct CDR3 sequences, about 7% seen once. The specimen comprised PBMCs, sampled at surgery. The receptors shown here come from a male donor with early-stage non-small cell lung cancer.

This clonotype was detected ten times or more. This rearrangement joins TRBV5-1 to TRBJ1-5, with D possibly matching TRBD1 (6 bases). Trimming removed 0 bases from V and 5 bases from J, with 9 bases in between. In germline, CDR1 is SGHRS, CDR2 YFSETQ. The length of the CDR3 is 14 residues. CDR3 loop: CASSLVQGDQPQHF. In DNA form, the CDR3 reads TGCGCCAGCAGCTTGGTACAGGGCGATCAGCCCCAGCATTTT. Filled out from reference TRBV5-1 and TRBJ1-5, the complete variable domain reads KAGVTQTPRYLIKTRGQQVTLSCSPISGHRSVSWYQQTPGQGLQFLFEYFSETQRNKGNFPGRFSGRQFSNSRSEMNVSTLELGDSALYLCASSLVQGDQPQHFGDGTRLSIL.

This clonotype was counted many times. This sequence joins TRBV20-1 and TRBJ1-1; D is undetermined. The CDR3 totals 12 residues. Trimming took off 6 bases at V and 1 base at J, with 9 bases between the two ends. CDR1 and CDR2 from the germline V gene are DFQATT and SNEGSKA (reference sequence). The CDR3 sequence is CSARPRNTEAFF. The CDR3 DNA reads TGCAGTGCCCGGCCCCGGAACACTGAAGCTTTCTTT.

The sample holds a few counts of this clonotype. The genes are TRBV5-1 and TRBJ2-1; tentative D call: TRBD1 (6 bases). V lost 7 bases and J 3 bases, leaving 11 bases between the germline ends. Germline V gene sequence: CDR1 SGHRS, CDR2 YFSETQ. This CDR3 contains 13 residues. CDR3: CASRDTGYNEQFF. In nucleotides, the CDR3 is TGCGCCAGCCGGGACACAGGCTACAATGAGCAGTTCTTC.

This clonotype was observed at least ten times. This chain links TRBV27 with TRBJ2-6; D gene unclear. The ends were cut back, 5 bases at V and 0 bases at J, with 23 bases in the middle. Germline loops: CDR1 MNHEY, CDR2 SMNVEV (reference sequence). CDR3 length: 20 residues. This CDR3 reads CASSPPISGRHGSGANVLTF. CDR3 in DNA: TGTGCCAGCAGTCCCCCTATATCAGGACGTCATGGCTCTGGGGCCAACGTCCTGACTTTC.

This clonotype was observed at least ten times. CDR3 bases: TGTGCCAGTAGTCTAACGAAGACATCCCTGAGCTCCTATAATTCACCCCTCCACTTT. This encodes CASSLTKTSLSSYNSPLHF. The chain combines TRBV19 with TRBJ1-6, with D unresolved. The ends were cut back, 5 bases at V and 0 bases at J, with 20 bases in the middle. The CDR3 length is 19 residues. Germline V gene sequence: CDR1 LNHDA, CDR2 SQIVND (reference sequence).

This clonotype was detected ten times or more. The rearrangement joins TRBV27 to TRBJ2-1, with 10 bases identical to TRBD2. The CDR3 is 16 residues long. V lost 7 bases, J lost 8 bases, and 14 bases stayed unmatched. CDR1 is MNHEY, CDR2 SMNVEV, per germline (reference sequence). The CDR3 nucleotides are TGTGCCAGCACCCAACCGGCTAGCGGGAGTAATCATGAGCAGTTCTTC. Protein sequence: CASTQPASGSNHEQFF.

This clonotype was recorded at least ten times. The chain links TRBV28 to TRBJ1-2; a possible D gene is TRBD1 (5 bases). This CDR3 spans 12 amino acids. Trimming left V 3 bases short and J 7 bases short, with 9 bases between. Germline CDR1 and CDR2: MDHEN and SYDVKM. CDR3 DNA sequence: TGTGCCAGCAGTTTCCCAGGGTCTGGCTACACCTTC. Amino acid sequence: CASSFPGSGYTF.

This clonotype came up many times. This chain connects TRBV7-8 to TRBJ1-1; no clear D gene. CDR3 length: 15 residues. V shed 0 bases and J shed 7 bases, with 15 bases lying between them. Germline V CDR1 and CDR2: SGHVS, FQNEAQ. The chain's CDR3 is CASSLAMTLAGEAFF. The CDR3 DNA reads as TGTGCCAGCAGCTTAGCCATGACACTGGCCGGTGAAGCTTTCTTT.

This clonotype was counted ten times or more. This chain connects TRBV7-2 to TRBJ1-3; 7 positions match TRBD1. Trimming at V came to 5 bases and at J to 1 base, leaving 8 bases not matched to a gene. The germline V gene has CDR1 SGHTA and CDR2 FQGNSA. This CDR3 comprises 16 residues. The CDR3 coding sequence is TGTGCCAGCAGCCCTGACAGGGCGGCTTCTGGAAACACCATATATTTT. This codes for CASSPDRAASGNTIYF. The variable domain in full, completed from reference TRBV7-2 and TRBJ1-3, reads GAGVSQSPSNKVTEKGKDVELRCDPISGHTALYWYRQSLGQGLEFLIYFQGNSAPDKSGLPSDRFSAERTGGSVSTLTIQRTQQEDSAVYLCASSPDRAASGNTIYFGEGSWLTVV.